The 13 T cell receptor beta chains presented below share a single source sample, sequenced in a study of patients and donors after allogeneic stem cell transplantation. Each CDR3 protein is one row after TCRdb ran MiXCR on the RT-PCR reads. In the table there are approximately 99,000 distinct CDR3 sequences, around 38% of which are singletons. The sample comprised blood, either unsorted or a sorted T cell fraction (not recorded which). The receptors stem from a human donor who was either an allogeneic HSCT recipient or a stem cell or donor lymphocyte infusion donor (not recorded which). It is not recorded whose cells these are; they may come from a transplant donor.

This clonotype showed up many times. The chain couples TRBV6-2 or TRBV6-3 to TRBJ1-5; D gene ambiguous. Germline V CDR1 and CDR2: MNHEY, SVGEGT. V lost 0 bases to trimming and J lost 7 bases, with 7 bases between them. This CDR3 comprises 13 residues. CDR3 sequence: CASSYSRSQPQHF. CDR3 DNA: TGTGCCAGCAGTTACTCGAGGTCCCAGCCCCAGCATTTT.

V usage is TRBV4-3 and J usage is TRBJ2-1; TRBD2 matches at 7 bases. The CDR3 length is 14 residues. V shed 3 bases and J 4 bases; nucleotides not matched to a gene: 3. Germline-derived CDR1 and CDR2 are LGHNA and YSLEER. Written as DNA, the CDR3 is TGCGCCAGCAGCCAGCTAGCGGAGTACAATGAGCAGTTCTTC. Its translation is CASSQLAEYNEQFF.

V gene TRBV6-5 combines with J gene TRBJ1-1; perhaps TRBD1 as D (5 bases). The germline gives CDR1 MNHEY, CDR2 SVGAGI. The CDR3 is made up of 13 amino acids. Trimming pared 7 bases from V and 2 bases from J, leaving 11 bases between. CDR3: CASTRTHNTEAFF. CDR3 coding DNA: TGTGCCAGCACCAGGACACATAACACTGAAGCTTTCTTT.

This clonotype was seen only a few times. CDR3 nucleotide sequence: TGCGCCAGCAGCCAAGATCGGGGTTGGCATCAGCCCCAGCATTTT. Its protein is CASSQDRGWHQPQHF. The J gene is TRBJ1-5, the V gene TRBV4-3; D gene ambiguous. The germline V gene encodes CDR1 LGHNA and CDR2 YSLEER. With 0 bases removed from V and 5 bases from J, the gap between germline ends came to 11 bases. The CDR3 runs to 15 residues.

V gene TRBV4-3 combines with J gene TRBJ2-7; TRBD1 matches at 7 bases. The CDR3 has 16 residues. J lost 2 bases, V lost 3 bases, and 10 bases had no gene match. Germline CDR1 LGHNA, CDR2 YSLEER. CDR3 loop: CASSQFLPGGPYEQYF. The CDR3 DNA reads TGCGCCAGCAGCCAGTTCCTTCCAGGGGGACCCTACGAGCAGTACTTC.

The CDR3 nucleotides read TGCAGCGTTGACTTGGAAGAGACCCAGTACTTC. Translated: CSVDLEETQYF. The V and J genes are TRBV29-1 and TRBJ2-5; no reliable D call. Trimming removed 3 bases at V and 3 bases at J, with 5 bases between. Looked up from germline, CDR1 is SQVTM and CDR2 is ANQGSEA. CDR3 length: 11 amino acids.

This clonotype was seen only once. The V call is TRBV5-1, the J call TRBJ2-1; D may be TRBD1 (6 bases). V shed 3 bases and J shed 7 bases, with 17 bases lying between them. The CDR3 length is 15 residues. Germline-derived CDR1 and CDR2 are SGHRS and YFSETQ. CDR3 protein: CASSWPGVTRNEQFF. DNA of the CDR3: TGCGCCAGCAGCTGGCCAGGGGTGACTCGGAATGAGCAGTTCTTC.

The table lists this clonotype with a few counts. J is TRBJ2-7 and V is TRBV2; TRBD1 might be the D (6 bases). The V end was cut by 4 bases, the J end by 3 bases, with 16 bases between. The CDR3 is 15 residues long. CDR1 SNHLY and CDR2 FYNNEI come from the germline V gene. The CDR3 sequence is CASSAQGQIDYEQYF. The CDR3 DNA reads as TGTGCCAGCAGTGCACAGGGACAAATAGACTACGAGCAGTACTTC.

This clonotype was detected a few times. V gene TRBV4-2 combines with J gene TRBJ1-1, with a possible D match to TRBD1 (5 bases). V lost 4 bases to trimming and J lost 0 bases, with 12 bases between them. This CDR3 has 15 amino acids. Germline CDR1 and CDR2: LGHNA and YNFKEQ. CDR3 sequence: CASSPGRSMNTEAFF. In DNA form, the CDR3 reads TGTGCCAGCAGCCCGGGACGGTCCATGAACACTGAAGCTTTCTTT.

There are a few counts of this clonotype. This sequence joins TRBV10-3 and TRBJ1-3, with 9 bases matching TRBD1. The CDR3 has 15 residues. Trimming cost V 6 bases and J 4 bases; bases outside gene matches: 7. CDR1 and CDR2 (germline): ENHRY, SYGVKD. As DNA, the CDR3 is TGTGCCATCAGGATGCCACAGGGGGCAGGAAACACCATATATTTT. Translated, it gives CAIRMPQGAGNTIYF.

The chain is built from TRBV4-3 and TRBJ2-5; D ambiguous. This CDR3 spans 15 amino acids. From germline, CDR1 is LGHNA and CDR2 YSLEER. The V end was cut by 4 bases, the J end by 2 bases, with 14 bases between. The chain's CDR3 is CASSPGRATQETQYF. The CDR3 region has the DNA TGCGCCAGCAGCCCCGGCCGAGCGACTCAAGAGACCCAGTACTTC.

This chain joins TRBV12-3 or TRBV12-4 and TRBJ2-1; 10 bases map to TRBD2. The length of the CDR3 is 16 residues. V was pared by 3 bases and J by 6 bases, with 8 bases of the junction left unmatched. CDR3 nucleotides: TGTGCCAGCAGTTTGAGAGCGGGAGGGTTCCTCAATGAGCAGTTCTTC. It is translated as CASSLRAGGFLNEQFF.

The V gene is TRBV5-1, the J gene TRBJ2-2; D call uncertain. The CDR3 extends over 16 amino acids. The V gene lost 0 bases and the J gene lost 3 bases, with 12 bases spanning the gap. CDR1 and CDR2 from the germline V gene are SGHRS and YFSETQ. In DNA form, the CDR3 reads TGCGCCAGCAGCTTGGAACATGACACCTACACCGGGGAGCTGTTTTTT. It codes for CASSLEHDTYTGELFF.